The next 9 T cell receptor beta chains were all read from a single sample in a study of shared T cell receptors in the human thymus. Sequenced by immunoSEQ multiplex PCR; TCRdb stores in-frame clones only, minus some. The repertoire holds hundreds of thousands of clones, with 70% to 90% as singletons. The same data also went into a second study, on human thymus T cells.

Sequencing used thymocytes. These receptors all stem from a boy under two years old with a congenital heart defect.

This CDR3 reads CASSSDRGGYQPQHF. In DNA, the CDR3 is TGTGCCAGCAGTTCAGACAGGGGAGGTTATCAGCCCCAGCATTTT. The chain links TRBV28 to TRBJ1-5, with 8 bases lining up with TRBD1. Germline CDR1 and CDR2: MDHEN and SYDVKM. The length of the CDR3 is 15 residues. The trim removed 4 bases at V and 5 bases at J, leaving 7 bases unmatched.

The V call is TRBV6-1, the J call TRBJ2-6; no reliable D call. This CDR3 is built from 12 residues. Germline CDR1 reads MNHNS; CDR2 reads SASEGT. V shed 10 bases and J shed 1 base, with 5 bases lying between them. CDR3 region: CATPSGANVLTF. The CDR3 nucleotides are TGTGCCACCCCTTCTGGGGCCAACGTCCTGACTTTC.

The V call is TRBV28, the J call TRBJ2-3; the match to TRBD2 covers 7 bases. J lost 8 bases, V lost 4 bases, and 15 bases had no gene match. Germline-derived CDR1 and CDR2 are MDHEN and SYDVKM. The CDR3 has 16 residues. CDR3 sequence (DNA): TGTGCCAGCAGTTCCCCTAGCGGCCACCTACAGTGTACGCAGTATTTT. Its protein is CASSSPSGHLQCTQYF.

The genes are TRBV9 and TRBJ2-3; 9 nucleotides align to TRBD2. Unmatched junction bases numbered 5, after V lost 0 bases and J lost 6 bases. The germline CDR1 and CDR2 sequences are SGDLS and YYNGEE. CDR3 length equals 15 residues. The CDR3 bases are TGTGCCAGCAGCGTAGGGCTAGCGGGACACGATACGCAGTATTTT. Amino acids: CASSVGLAGHDTQYF.

The chain links TRBV2 to TRBJ2-3; 8 nucleotides line up with TRBD1. Germline assignment: CDR1 SNHLY and CDR2 FYNNEI. V dropped 4 bases and J dropped 2; count of bases not matched to a gene: 17. This CDR3 contains 19 residues. The CDR3 DNA follows: TGTGCCAGCAGTGGTTTTACAGGGGGACAAGGAGGCTTCACAGATACGCAGTATTTT. This translates into CASSGFTGGQGGFTDTQYF. The full variable domain, completed using reference TRBV2 and TRBJ2-3, is EPEVTQTPSHQVTQMGQEVILRCVPISNHLYFYWYRQILGQKVEFLVSFYNNEISEKSEIFDDQFSVERPDGSNFTLKIRSTKLEDSAMYFCASSGFTGGQGGFTDTQYFGPGTRLTVL.

The chain is built from TRBV5-1 and TRBJ2-7, with 9 bases fitting TRBD2. Germline V gene sequence: CDR1 SGHRS, CDR2 YFSETQ. Losses at the gene ends were 3 bases for V and 6 bases for J; bases not matched to a gene: 13. The CDR3 is made up of 16 amino acids. CDR3 nucleotides: TGCGCCAGCAGCTCCGGATGGGTAGCGGGAGCCTCCGAGCAGTACTTC. It translates to CASSSGWVAGASEQYF.

The chain is built from TRBV5-1 and TRBJ1-1; D gene uncertain. Trimming stripped 0 bases from V and 1 base from J, with 7 bases between. CDR3 length: 14 residues. The germline CDR1 and CDR2 sequences are SGHRS and YFSETQ. CDR3 in amino acids: CASSLGSRNTEAFF. CDR3 in DNA: TGCGCCAGCAGCTTGGGGTCGAGGAACACTGAAGCTTTCTTT.

This clone was recorded only once. V is TRBV2 and J is TRBJ2-7; 7 positions match TRBD1. V shed 5 bases, J shed 7 bases, and the junction held 17 bases outside the gene matches. Germline V lookup: CDR1 SNHLY, CDR2 FYNNEI. The CDR3 runs to 16 residues. CDR3 DNA sequence: TGTGCCAGCAGTCAGCCCACGTTGGCAGGGGGTAAGGAGCAGTACTTC. Translation: CASSQPTLAGGKEQYF.

This chain links TRBV14 with TRBJ1-2; 8 bases agree with TRBD1. The CDR3 extends over 17 amino acids. The V and J ends lost 1 base and 5 bases, in that order; junction bases with no gene match: 12. CDR1 and CDR2 (germline): SGHDN, FVKESK. As DNA, the CDR3 is TGTGCCAGCAGCCAAGGGTCACCCCAGGGGGCGAGGTATGGCTACACCTTC. Residues: CASSQGSPQGARYGYTF.